Listed here are 21 T cell receptor beta chains from one sample, sequenced in a study of blood T cells in healthy people across ages. A second PCR, run for about 7 to 12 cycles, used a sample-barcoded 5' primer plus a J-beta primer mix. Each CDR3 protein gets one entry after TCRdb re-called the 5' RACE reads with MiXCR. The sample gives approximately 670,000 distinct CDR3 sequences, around 38% of which show up once; roughly 30% is in the top ten. What was sequenced was blood. The receptors originated from a man at least 80 years old in good health.

With respect to this clonotype: Possible read error: a much larger clone is one base away. The chain is built from TRBV15 and TRBJ2-5; TRBD1 agrees at 9 bases. The DNA end favors TRBJ2-7, so the J call may be wrong. The germline V gene has CDR1 LNHNV and CDR2 YYDKDF (reference sequence). CDR3 length: 13 residues. The DNA of the CDR3 is TGTGCCACCGGCACGGACAGGGGCTACGAGCAGTACTTC. Protein sequence: CATGTDRGYEQYF.

V usage is TRBV7-2 and J usage is TRBJ1-5; TRBD1 might be the D (6 bases). With 5 bases removed from V and 6 bases from J, the gap between germline ends came to 17 bases. Germline loops: CDR1 SGHTA, CDR2 FQGNSA. The CDR3 has 15 amino acids. The chain's CDR3 is CASSLQGGETQPQHF. For the CDR3, the DNA is TGTGCCAGCAGCCTACAGGGTGGTGAGACTCAGCCCCAGCATTTT.

In its sample, this clonotype was seen many times. A read error may be the cause here, since a much bigger clone is one base away. This rearrangement joins TRBV7-9 to TRBJ2-6; D could derive from TRBD1 or TRBD2 (5 bases each). The V gene lost 8 bases and the J gene lost 4 bases, with 9 bases spanning the gap. Germline V lookup: CDR1 SEHNR, CDR2 FQNEAQ (reference sequence). CDR3 length: 13 residues. The CDR3 loop is CASAGTGANVLTF. The CDR3 nucleotides are TGTGCCAGCGCCGGGACGGGGGCCAACGTCCTGACTTTC. Full variable domain (remainder filled in from reference TRBV7-9 and TRBJ2-6): DTGVSQNPRHKITKRGQNVTFRCDPISEHNRLYWYRQTLGQGPEFLTYFQNEAQLEKSRLLSDRFSAERPKGSFSTLEIQRTEQGDSAMYLCASAGTGANVLTFGAGSRLTVL.

The gene calls are TRBV5-1 and TRBJ2-3; 15 bases align to TRBD2. Germline V gives CDR1 SGHRS, CDR2 YFSETQ. The V segment lost 2 bases and the J segment 3 bases; nucleotides outside the gene matches: 1. This CDR3 contains 16 residues. CDR3 region: CASSFGLAGGTDTQYF. In DNA form, the CDR3 reads TGCGCCAGCAGCTTTGGACTAGCGGGAGGGACAGATACGCAGTATTTT. The variable domain in full, completed from reference TRBV5-1 and TRBJ2-3, reads KAGVTQTPRYLIKTRGQQVTLSCSPISGHRSVSWYQQTPGQGLQFLFEYFSETQRNKGNFPGRFSGRQFSNSRSEMNVSTLELGDSALYLCASSFGLAGGTDTQYFGPGTRLTVL.

The V gene is TRBV12-3 or TRBV12-4, the J gene TRBJ1-6; tentative D call: TRBD1 (6 bases). V shed 5 bases and J shed 9 bases, with 17 bases lying between them. The CDR3 contains 15 residues. The CDR3 bases are TGTGCCAGCAGTCCCCGCCAGGGGAGTAGTTCACCCCTCCACTTT. Its translation is CASSPRQGSSSPLHF.

The V and J genes are TRBV7-2 and TRBJ2-1, with 9 bases that match TRBD2. V shed 5 bases and J 8 bases; nucleotides not matched to a gene: 4. CDR3 length: 13 residues. Germline V lookup: CDR1 SGHTA, CDR2 FQGNSA. The CDR3 is CASSRIAGDEQFF. CDR3 nucleotide sequence: TGTGCCAGCAGCCGAATAGCGGGAGATGAGCAGTTCTTC. The variable domain in full, completed from reference TRBV7-2 and TRBJ2-1, reads GAGVSQSPSNKVTEKGKDVELRCDPISGHTALYWYRQSLGQGLEFLIYFQGNSAPDKSGLPSDRFSAERTGGSVSTLTIQRTQQEDSAVYLCASSRIAGDEQFFGPGTRLTVL.

This clonotype was counted only a few times. V is TRBV5-1 and J is TRBJ2-2; 9 nucleotides line up with TRBD1. Germline lookup yields CDR1 SGHRS and CDR2 YFSETQ. V shed 0 bases, J shed 5 bases, and the junction held 5 bases outside the gene matches. This CDR3 spans 16 amino acids. The CDR3 reads CASSLENRGRTGELFF. The CDR3 region has the DNA TGCGCCAGCAGCTTGGAGAACAGGGGGCGTACCGGGGAGCTGTTTTTT.

The rearrangement links TRBV7-9 to TRBJ2-5; TRBD1 might be the D (7 bases). The V and J ends lost 3 bases and 11 bases respectively, with 16 bases between them. CDR3 length: 13 amino acids. CDR1 is SEHNR, CDR2 FQNEAQ, per germline (reference sequence). CDR3 amino acids: CASSLEGAWEQYF. The CDR3 nucleotides read TGTGCCAGCAGCTTGGAGGGGGCTTGGGAGCAGTACTTC.

This clonotype was detected ten times or more. The V call is TRBV28, the J call TRBJ2-5, with D uncertain. The germline V gene has CDR1 MDHEN and CDR2 SYDVKM. The V end lost 5 bases, the J end lost 5 bases, and 12 bases lay between the germline ends. The CDR3 has 13 amino acids. The CDR3 bases are TGTGCCAGCAGTCTTCGACCGGCGGAGACCCAGTACTTC. Encoded protein: CASSLRPAETQYF.

The chain carries TRBV7-9 and TRBJ2-7; 10 bases align to TRBD1. The CDR3 covers 15 residues. V gave up 4 bases and J gave up 2 bases; unmatched junction bases: 5. Looked up from germline, CDR1 is SEHNR and CDR2 is FQNEAQ (reference sequence). For the CDR3, the DNA is TGTGCCAGCAGCTACCGACAGGGGGCTACCTACGAGCAGTACTTC. Encoded protein: CASSYRQGATYEQYF.

This clonotype was recorded at least ten times. The chain joins TRBV12-3 or TRBV12-4 to TRBJ2-3; 11 positions match TRBD2. The CDR3 runs 15 residues. The V and J ends lost 6 bases and 3 bases, in that order; junction bases with no gene match: 5. The CDR3 coding sequence is TGTGCCAGCAGGATAGCGGGAGGGGGGACAGATACGCAGTATTTT. Translation: CASRIAGGGTDTQYF.

This clonotype was recorded a few times. CDR3 bases: TGCGCCAGCAGCTCAACCCGACAGGGGGGAGAGCAGTACTTC. It encodes CASSSTRQGGEQYF. The chain recombines TRBV5-1 with TRBJ2-7; 9 bases align to TRBD1. V lost 3 bases to trimming and J lost 7 bases; unmatched junction nucleotides: 8. Germline CDR1 is SGHRS and CDR2 is YFSETQ. This CDR3 is 14 amino acids long.

This clonotype has a handful of counts. V usage is TRBV20-1 and J usage is TRBJ2-7; D is perhaps TRBD1 or TRBD2 (5 bases each). V was pared by 0 bases and J by 7 bases, with 13 bases between. Germline V gene data show CDR1 as DFQATT and CDR2 as SNEGSKA (reference sequence). The CDR3 extends over 13 amino acids. CDR3 in DNA: TGCAGTGCTAGAGAGGACTTGGACAATGAGCAGTACTTC. As protein: CSAREDLDNEQYF.

In its sample, this clonotype was seen once. This sequence joins TRBV6-2 or TRBV6-3 and TRBJ2-1; 8 bases fit TRBD1. The CDR3 is 16 residues long. Germline lookup yields CDR1 MNHEY and CDR2 SVGEGT. V was clipped by 6 bases and J by 4 bases; unmatched bases: 11. As DNA, the CDR3 is TGTGCCAGCAGCATCTCAGGGGGCGGCTCGTACAATGAGCAGTTCTTC. It codes for CASSISGGGSYNEQFF.

V and J are TRBV20-1 and TRBJ2-7, with 7 bases lining up with TRBD1. The better agreement between TRBJ2-5 and the DNA end casts doubt on the J call. This CDR3 spans 13 amino acids. The V gene's germline CDR1 is DFQATT and CDR2 SNEGSKA (reference sequence). The CDR3 spells CSAPTGLGETQYF. The CDR3, as DNA: TGCAGTGCCCCGACAGGGTTAGGGGAGACCCAGTACTTC.

There are a few counts of this clonotype. This sequence joins TRBV7-6 and TRBJ2-2; TRBD1 matches 9 bases. J was trimmed by 5 bases and V by 6 bases; bases with no gene match: 7. CDR1 SGHVS and CDR2 FNYEAQ come from the germline V gene. The length of the CDR3 is 15 residues. This CDR3 reads CASRNPGQGTGELFF. CDR3 DNA sequence: TGTGCCAGCAGGAATCCGGGACAGGGAACCGGGGAGCTGTTTTTT.

The genes are TRBV5-1 and TRBJ2-2; no clear D gene. Looked up from germline, CDR1 is SGHRS and CDR2 is YFSETQ. Trimming pared 1 base from V and 2 bases from J, leaving 12 bases between. The CDR3 spans 16 residues. The CDR3 loop reads CASSLRQAANTGELFF. CDR3 sequence (DNA): TGCGCCAGCAGCTTGCGGCAGGCCGCCAACACCGGGGAGCTGTTTTTT.

This sequence joins TRBV20-1 and TRBJ2-1, with TRBD1 as a possible D gene (6 bases). CDR3 length: 14 residues. The germline CDR1 and CDR2 sequences are DFQATT and SNEGSKA (reference sequence). The V and J ends lost 1 base and 4 bases respectively, with 11 bases between them. The CDR3 loop reads CSARVRGRYNEQFF. The CDR3 bases are TGCAGTGCTAGAGTCAGGGGAAGGTACAATGAGCAGTTCTTC.

The chain joins TRBV7-9 to TRBJ2-6, with TRBD1 matching 8 bases. This CDR3 is built from 19 residues. Germline CDR1 is SEHNR and CDR2 is FQNEAQ (reference sequence). V lost 6 bases to trimming and J lost 1 base; unmatched junction nucleotides: 14. CDR3 loop: CASRGGTGGFGSGANVLTF. CDR3 sequence (DNA): TGTGCCAGCAGGGGCGGCACAGGGGGTTTTGGATCTGGGGCCAACGTCCTGACTTTC. The whole variable domain, remainder taken from reference TRBV7-9 and TRBJ2-6, is DTGVSQNPRHKITKRGQNVTFRCDPISEHNRLYWYRQTLGQGPEFLTYFQNEAQLEKSRLLSDRFSAERPKGSFSTLEIQRTEQGDSAMYLCASRGGTGGFGSGANVLTFGAGSRLTVL.

The V call is TRBV27, the J call TRBJ2-3, with unresolved D. Trimming took off 5 bases at V and 0 bases at J, with 12 bases between the two ends. This CDR3 region has 15 residues. Germline V gene lookup returns CDR1 MNHEY and CDR2 SMNVEV (reference sequence). The CDR3 sequence: CASSPPRPSTDTQYF. The CDR3 region has the DNA TGTGCCAGCAGTCCCCCAAGACCGAGCACAGATACGCAGTATTTT.

The rearrangement links TRBV3-1 to TRBJ2-1; the D gene is possibly TRBD2 (6 bases). V was shortened by 0 bases and J by 10 bases, with 13 bases between the two germline ends. From germline, CDR1 is LGHDT and CDR2 YNNKEL (reference sequence). This CDR3 comprises 14 residues. CDR3 loop: CASSQDLGGYEQFF. Here the CDR3 DNA reads TGTGCCAGCAGCCAAGATCTCGGGGGTTACGAGCAGTTCTTC.